Below are 4 T cell receptor beta chains sequenced from a single sample in a study of blood T cells in healthy people across ages. The authors ran a second PCR of roughly 6 to 12 cycles using a sample-barcoded 5' primer and a J-beta primer mix. TCRdb ran MiXCR on the 5' RACE reads and lists one entry per CDR3 protein. The sample has 950,000 to 1,200,000 distinct CDR3 sequences, about two fifths seen once. The source material was blood. Receptors originate from a man aged 18 to 29 in good health.

This clonotype was recorded a few times. CDR3 protein: CASSISTALNEQFF. The CDR3 DNA is TGTGCCAGCAGTATCTCGACGGCCCTCAATGAGCAGTTCTTC. This sequence joins TRBV27 and TRBJ2-1; D is undetermined. The ends were cut back, 5 bases at V and 6 bases at J, with 14 bases in the middle. The CDR3 has 14 amino acids. The germline V gene has CDR1 MNHEY and CDR2 SMNVEV (reference sequence).

The chain recombines TRBV7-2 with TRBJ2-5; TRBD2 matches 14 bases. The CDR3 sequence is 20 residues long. CDR1 and CDR2 (germline): SGHTA, FQGNSA. Trimming removed 1 base from V and 3 bases from J; junction bases left unmatched: 13. The CDR3 sequence is CASSLVPRTSGGFRKETQYF. CDR3 in DNA: TGTGCCAGCAGCTTAGTGCCCCGGACTAGCGGGGGGTTCCGAAAAGAGACCCAGTACTTC.

This clonotype was counted a single time. The V call is TRBV4-3, the J call TRBJ1-2, with TRBD1 as a possible D gene (5 bases). This CDR3 contains 15 residues. Trimming cost V 3 bases and J 3 bases, with 14 bases left between them. The germline V gene has CDR1 LGHNA and CDR2 YSLEER. The CDR3 protein is CASSQETGRDYGYTF. In DNA, the CDR3 is TGCGCCAGCAGCCAGGAAACAGGACGGGACTATGGCTACACCTTC.

This clonotype was seen more than once but under ten times. V usage is TRBV5-1 and J usage is TRBJ2-5; no reliable D call. The CDR3 contains 14 residues. Between the trimmed V and J ends, which lost 2 bases and 5 bases, there was a span of 13 bases. CDR1 and CDR2 (germline): SGHRS, YFSETQ. For the CDR3, the DNA is TGCGCCAGCAGCTTTGACCTAGGAAGGGAGACCCAGTACTTC. Residues: CASSFDLGRETQYF.